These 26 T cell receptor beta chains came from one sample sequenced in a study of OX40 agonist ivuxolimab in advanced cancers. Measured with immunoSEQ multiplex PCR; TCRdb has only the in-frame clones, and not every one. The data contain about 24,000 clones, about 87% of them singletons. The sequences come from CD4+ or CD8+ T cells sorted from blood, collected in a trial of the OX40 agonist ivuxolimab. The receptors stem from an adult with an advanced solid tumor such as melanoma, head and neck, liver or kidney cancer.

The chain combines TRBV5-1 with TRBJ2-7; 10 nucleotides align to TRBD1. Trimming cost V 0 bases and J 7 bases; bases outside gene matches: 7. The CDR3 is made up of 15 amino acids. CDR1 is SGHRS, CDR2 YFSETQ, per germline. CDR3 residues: CASSLAGTGAEEQYF. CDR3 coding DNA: TGCGCCAGCAGCTTGGCCGGGACAGGGGCGGAAGAGCAGTACTTC.

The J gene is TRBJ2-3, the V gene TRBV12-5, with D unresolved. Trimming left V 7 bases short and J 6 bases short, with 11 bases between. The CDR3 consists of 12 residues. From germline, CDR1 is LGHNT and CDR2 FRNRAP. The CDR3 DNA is TGTGCTAGTGCCCTCGAGAAGGATACGCAGTATTTT. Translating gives CASALEKDTQYF.

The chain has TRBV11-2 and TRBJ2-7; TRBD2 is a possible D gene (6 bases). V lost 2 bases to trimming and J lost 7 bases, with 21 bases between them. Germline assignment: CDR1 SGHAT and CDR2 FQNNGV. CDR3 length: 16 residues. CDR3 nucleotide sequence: TGTGCCAGCAGCTTACCCATCACCACAGGAGGGGAAGAGCAGTACTTC. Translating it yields CASSLPITTGGEEQYF.

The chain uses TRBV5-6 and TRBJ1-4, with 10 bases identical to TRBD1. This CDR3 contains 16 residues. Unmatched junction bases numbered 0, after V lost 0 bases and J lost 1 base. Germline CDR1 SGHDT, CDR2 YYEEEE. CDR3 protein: CASSLGDRGTNEKLFF. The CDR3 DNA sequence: TGTGCCAGCAGCTTGGGGGACAGGGGAACTAATGAAAAACTGTTTTTT.

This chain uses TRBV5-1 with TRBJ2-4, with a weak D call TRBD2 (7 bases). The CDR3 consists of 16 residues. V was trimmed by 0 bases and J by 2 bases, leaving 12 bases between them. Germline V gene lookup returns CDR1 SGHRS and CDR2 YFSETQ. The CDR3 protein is CASSLGAGASKNIQYF. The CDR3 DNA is TGCGCCAGCAGCTTGGGGGCGGGGGCTTCCAAAAACATTCAGTACTTC. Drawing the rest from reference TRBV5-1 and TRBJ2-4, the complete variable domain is KAGVTQTPRYLIKTRGQQVTLSCSPISGHRSVSWYQQTPGQGLQFLFEYFSETQRNKGNFPGRFSGRQFSNSRSEMNVSTLELGDSALYLCASSLGAGASKNIQYFGAGTRLSVL.

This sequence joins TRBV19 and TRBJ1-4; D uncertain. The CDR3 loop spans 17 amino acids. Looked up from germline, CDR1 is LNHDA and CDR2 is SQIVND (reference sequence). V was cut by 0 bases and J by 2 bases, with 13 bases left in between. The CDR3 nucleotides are TGTGCCAGTAGTATAGATTCGATCGGAGGGACTAATGAAAAACTGTTTTTT. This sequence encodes CASSIDSIGGTNEKLFF.

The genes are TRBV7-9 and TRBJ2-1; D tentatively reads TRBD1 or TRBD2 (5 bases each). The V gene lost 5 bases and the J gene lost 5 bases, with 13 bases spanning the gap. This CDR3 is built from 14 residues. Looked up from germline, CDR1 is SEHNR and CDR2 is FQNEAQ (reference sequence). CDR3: CASSGGRADNEQFF. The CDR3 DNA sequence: TGTGCCAGCAGCGGGGGACGCGCCGACAATGAGCAGTTCTTC.

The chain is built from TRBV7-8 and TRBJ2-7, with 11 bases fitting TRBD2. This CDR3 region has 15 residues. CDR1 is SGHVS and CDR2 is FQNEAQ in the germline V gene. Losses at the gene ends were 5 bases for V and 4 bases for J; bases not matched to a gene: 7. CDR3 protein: CASSPIGTSGYEQYF. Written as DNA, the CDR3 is TGTGCCAGCAGCCCCATTGGGACTAGCGGTTACGAGCAGTACTTC. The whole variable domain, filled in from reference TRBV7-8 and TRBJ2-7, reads GAGVSQSPRYKVAKRGQDVALRCDPISGHVSLFWYQQALGQGPEFLTYFQNEAQLDKSGLPSDRFFAERPEGSVSTLKIQRTQQEDSAVYLCASSPIGTSGYEQYFGPGTRLTVT.

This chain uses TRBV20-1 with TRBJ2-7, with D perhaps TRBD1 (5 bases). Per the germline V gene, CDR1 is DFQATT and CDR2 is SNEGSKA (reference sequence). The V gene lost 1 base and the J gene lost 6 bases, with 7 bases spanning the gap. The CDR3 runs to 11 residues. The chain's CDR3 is CSARGGSEQYF. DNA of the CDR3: TGCAGTGCTAGAGGGGGCTCCGAGCAGTACTTC.

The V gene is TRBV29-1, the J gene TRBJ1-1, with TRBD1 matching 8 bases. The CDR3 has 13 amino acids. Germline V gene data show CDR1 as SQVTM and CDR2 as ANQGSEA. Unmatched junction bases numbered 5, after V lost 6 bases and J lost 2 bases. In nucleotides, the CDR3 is TGCAGCGTCTCGACAGGGGTAAACACTGAAGCTTTCTTT. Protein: CSVSTGVNTEAFF.

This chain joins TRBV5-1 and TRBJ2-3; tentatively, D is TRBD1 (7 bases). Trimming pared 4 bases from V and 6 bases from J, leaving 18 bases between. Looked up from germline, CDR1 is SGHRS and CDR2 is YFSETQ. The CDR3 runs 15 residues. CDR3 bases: TGCGCCAGCAGCGTTACAGGGGAGGTCGGGGATACGCAGTATTTT. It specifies CASSVTGEVGDTQYF.

The CDR3 protein is CASSLGGRGEQYF. CDR3 DNA: TGTGCCAGCAGTTTAGGCGGGAGGGGCGAGCAGTACTTC. The chain is built from TRBV28 and TRBJ2-7; 9 bases are a match to TRBD2. Losses at the gene ends were 2 bases for V and 6 bases for J; bases not matched to a gene: 2. Germline V gene sequence: CDR1 MDHEN, CDR2 SYDVKM. The CDR3 consists of 13 residues.

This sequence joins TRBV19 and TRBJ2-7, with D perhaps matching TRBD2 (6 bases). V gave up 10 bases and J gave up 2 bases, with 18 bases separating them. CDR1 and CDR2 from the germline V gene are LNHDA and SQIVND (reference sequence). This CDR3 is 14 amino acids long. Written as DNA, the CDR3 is TGTGCCACTACCTCTGGGGGGTCGGCCTACGAGCAGTACTTC. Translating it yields CATTSGGSAYEQYF.

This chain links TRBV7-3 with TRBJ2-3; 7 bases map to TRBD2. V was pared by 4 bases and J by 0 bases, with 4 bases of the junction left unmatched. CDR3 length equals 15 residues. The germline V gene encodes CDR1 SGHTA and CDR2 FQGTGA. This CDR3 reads CASSSSGWSTDTQYF. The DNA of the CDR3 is TGTGCCAGCAGCTCTAGCGGATGGAGCACAGATACGCAGTATTTT.

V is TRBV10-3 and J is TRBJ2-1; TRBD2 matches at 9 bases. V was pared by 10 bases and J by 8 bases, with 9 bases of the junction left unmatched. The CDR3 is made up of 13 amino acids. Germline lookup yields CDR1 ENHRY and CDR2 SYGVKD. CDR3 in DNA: TGTGCCACAAAGGCGGGAGGGAAGGATGAGCAGTTCTTC. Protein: CATKAGGKDEQFF.

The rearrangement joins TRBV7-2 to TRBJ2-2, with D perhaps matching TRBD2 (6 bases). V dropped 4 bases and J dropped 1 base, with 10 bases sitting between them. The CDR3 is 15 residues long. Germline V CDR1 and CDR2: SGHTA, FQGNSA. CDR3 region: CASSSFGRNTGELFF. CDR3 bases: TGTGCCAGCAGCTCGTTCGGGAGGAACACCGGGGAGCTGTTTTTT.

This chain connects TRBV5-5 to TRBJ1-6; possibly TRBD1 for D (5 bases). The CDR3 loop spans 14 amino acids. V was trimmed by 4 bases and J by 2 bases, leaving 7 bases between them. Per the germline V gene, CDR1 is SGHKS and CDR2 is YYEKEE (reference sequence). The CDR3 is CASSPGTYNSPLHF. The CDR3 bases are TGTGCCAGCAGCCCAGGGACCTATAATTCACCCCTCCACTTT. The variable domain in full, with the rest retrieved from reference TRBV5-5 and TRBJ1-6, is DAGVTQSPTHLIKTRGQQVTLRCSPISGHKSVSWYQQVLGQGPQFIFQYYEKEERGRGNFPDRFSARQFPNYSSELNVNALLLGDSALYLCASSPGTYNSPLHFGNGTRLTVT.

The CDR3 sequence: CASGGGTTNYGYTF. In nucleotides, the CDR3 is TGCGCCAGCGGGGGTGGGACAACTAACTATGGCTACACCTTC. The chain recombines TRBV5-1 with TRBJ1-2, with D tentatively TRBD1 (6 bases). The germline gives CDR1 SGHRS, CDR2 YFSETQ. V lost 7 bases and J 0 bases, leaving 13 bases between the germline ends. The CDR3 is 14 residues long.

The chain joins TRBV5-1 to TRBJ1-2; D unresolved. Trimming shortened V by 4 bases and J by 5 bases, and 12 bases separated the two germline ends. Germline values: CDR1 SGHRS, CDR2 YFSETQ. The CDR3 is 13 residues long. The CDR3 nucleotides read TGCGCCAGCAGCCCTCGGGGAGGATATGGCTACACCTTC. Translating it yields CASSPRGGYGYTF.

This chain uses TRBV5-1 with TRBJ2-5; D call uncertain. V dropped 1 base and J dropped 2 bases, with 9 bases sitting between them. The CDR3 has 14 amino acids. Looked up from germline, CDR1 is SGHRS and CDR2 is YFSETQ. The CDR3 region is CASSLFNNQETQYF. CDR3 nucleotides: TGCGCCAGCAGCTTGTTCAACAATCAAGAGACCCAGTACTTC.

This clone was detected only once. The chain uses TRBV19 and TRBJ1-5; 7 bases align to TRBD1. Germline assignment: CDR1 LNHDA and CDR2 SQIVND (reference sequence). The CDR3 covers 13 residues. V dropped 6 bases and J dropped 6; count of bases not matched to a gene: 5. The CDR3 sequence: CASSPTGIQPQHF. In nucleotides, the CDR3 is TGTGCCAGTAGCCCGACAGGGATTCAGCCCCAGCATTTT.

The CDR3 here is CASSPPLRADPNQPQHF. DNA for the CDR3: TGTGCCAGCAGCCCACCCCTCCGGGCCGATCCCAATCAGCCCCAGCATTTT. The rearrangement links TRBV7-8 to TRBJ1-5; no reliable D call. The germline V and J ends were trimmed by 5 bases and 3 bases, with 20 bases remaining between them. CDR1 is SGHVS and CDR2 is FQNEAQ in the germline V gene. The CDR3 spans 17 residues.

DNA for the CDR3: TGTGCTAGTGGTTCGTGGGAGTCGGATACGCAGTATTTT. Amino acids: CASGSWESDTQYF. The chain couples TRBV12-5 to TRBJ2-3, with a weak D call TRBD2 (5 bases). V lost 4 bases, J lost 6 bases, and 11 bases lay in between. Per the germline V gene, CDR1 is LGHNT and CDR2 is FRNRAP. There are 13 residues in the CDR3.

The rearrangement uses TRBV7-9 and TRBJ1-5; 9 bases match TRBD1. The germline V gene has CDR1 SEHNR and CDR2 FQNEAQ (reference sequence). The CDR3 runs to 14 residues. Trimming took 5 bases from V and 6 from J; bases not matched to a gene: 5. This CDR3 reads CASSPGQGGQPQHF. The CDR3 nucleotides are TGTGCCAGCAGCCCGGGACAGGGAGGTCAGCCCCAGCATTTT.

CDR3 coding DNA: TGTGCCAGCAGCTTAGCGGGACAGTCCCGTGGACGAGAAAAACTGTTTTTT. Translating gives CASSLAGQSRGREKLFF. The chain couples TRBV7-8 to TRBJ1-4, with 7 bases that match TRBD1. This CDR3 is built from 17 residues. In germline, CDR1 is SGHVS, CDR2 FQNEAQ. Trimming cost V 0 bases and J 8 bases; bases outside gene matches: 12.

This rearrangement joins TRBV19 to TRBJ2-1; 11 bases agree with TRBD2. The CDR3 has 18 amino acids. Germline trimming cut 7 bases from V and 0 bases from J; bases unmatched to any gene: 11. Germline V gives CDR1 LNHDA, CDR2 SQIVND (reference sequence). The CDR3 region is CASTGLAGVISSYNEQFF. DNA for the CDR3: TGTGCCAGTACCGGACTAGCGGGTGTAATTTCCTCCTACAATGAGCAGTTCTTC.